Shown below are 21 T cell receptor beta chains from a single sample sequenced in a study of T-cell reconstitution after alpha-beta-depleted transplantation in children (dated by TCRdb to about 2016). The treatment or condition label, as the study defines it: allogeneic hematopoietic cell transplantation with graft depleted of TCRalphabeta T cells and CD19 B cells. Library method: PCR. Sequenced using an Illumina HiSeq 2500. To normalize quantification of the TCRbeta repertoire, the TCR libraries were built with molecular barcoding that relied on unique molecular identifiers. TCRdb took the public reads, trimmed them with fastp at Q25, ran MiXCR for clone calling and kept in-frame beta chains. Records with the same CDR3 protein are collapsed into one entry carrying the most frequent genes and DNA. Across this sample there are some 200,000 distinct CDR3 sequences, with approximately 8.4% seen only once. 35% of the sample is held by the ten biggest clonotypes.

The sample consisted of PBMCs, mostly from graft donor cells, taken 360 days after TCRalphabeta/CD19-depleted stem cell transplant. The source of these receptors is a male patient aged 2-9 years who had a stem cell transplant for acute myeloid leukemia, so the T cells may come from the graft donor.

This clonotype was observed at least ten times. This chain uses TRBV20-1 with TRBJ1-3, with 7 positions matching TRBD1. V was pared by 6 bases and J by 0 bases, with 5 bases of the junction left unmatched. The germline V gene encodes CDR1 DFQATT and CDR2 SNEGSKA (reference sequence). This CDR3 has 14 residues. CDR3 sequence: CSAGDSSSGNTIYF. The CDR3, as DNA: TGCAGTGCGGGGGACAGTAGCTCTGGAAACACCATATATTTT.

The V and J genes are TRBV15 and TRBJ2-3; possible D gene TRBD2, 5 bases. Germline assignment: CDR1 LNHNV and CDR2 YYDKDF (reference sequence). CDR3 length equals 18 residues. Trimming cost V 5 bases and J 0 bases, with 21 bases left between them. The CDR3: CATSPSGRAYSSTDTQYF. Written as DNA, the CDR3 is TGTGCCACCAGCCCAAGTGGGCGGGCCTACTCTAGCACAGATACGCAGTATTTT.

This clonotype appeared many times. The chain has TRBV20-1 and TRBJ2-5, with D maybe TRBD1 (5 bases). The CDR3 totals 14 residues. Germline CDR1 is DFQATT and CDR2 is SNEGSKA (reference sequence). The germline V and J ends were trimmed by 1 base and 5 bases, with 14 bases remaining between them. The CDR3 region has the DNA TGCAGTGCTAGAGGATTATTTTGGGGCGAGACCCAGTACTTC. Protein: CSARGLFWGETQYF.

The rearrangement links TRBV29-1 to TRBJ2-7, with D possibly TRBD1 on 6 matching bases. The V and J ends lost 4 bases and 9 bases respectively, with 16 bases between them. CDR3 length equals 12 residues. Germline V gives CDR1 SQVTM, CDR2 ANQGSEA. DNA for the CDR3: TGCAGCGTTGGGGAAGGCAGGGGAAGGCAGTACGTC. Encoded protein: CSVGEGRGRQYV.

This clonotype has at least ten counts. The chain joins TRBV28 to TRBJ2-7; 14 bases align to TRBD2. The V gene end was trimmed by 8 bases and the J gene end by 4 bases; junction bases not matched to a gene: 13. This CDR3 contains 17 residues. Germline V gene sequence: CDR1 MDHEN, CDR2 SYDVKM. DNA for the CDR3: TGTGCCAGCCTCGGGACTAGCGGGAGAAGAACTTTGTACGAGCAGTACTTC. Translating it yields CASLGTSGRRTLYEQYF.

The gene calls are TRBV29-1 and TRBJ2-3; TRBD2 aligns across 7 bases. V trimming: 3 bases; J trimming: 4 bases; junction bases outside the gene matches: 7. Per the germline V gene, CDR1 is SQVTM and CDR2 is ANQGSEA. CDR3 length: 14 residues. In DNA, the CDR3 is TGCAGCGTTGAGGGGCAGGGAGGGGCAGATACGCAGTATTTT. Its protein product is CSVEGQGGADTQYF.

This clonotype was seen many times. The V and J genes are TRBV12-3 or TRBV12-4 and TRBJ2-1; D gene ambiguous. The CDR3 runs 15 residues. V dropped 4 bases and J dropped 0 bases, with 10 bases sitting between them. CDR3 DNA sequence: TGTGCCAGCAGTTCCGACAAGAGCTCCTACAATGAGCAGTTCTTC. Translated: CASSSDKSSYNEQFF.

This clonotype showed up many times. The rearrangement joins TRBV12-3 or TRBV12-4 to TRBJ2-3; 12 bases fit TRBD1. V trimming: 6 bases; J trimming: 5 bases; junction bases outside the gene matches: 12. CDR3 length: 17 amino acids. CDR3 bases: TGTGCCAGCAGGCATAATTGGGACAGGGGGCAAGGAGATACGCAGTATTTT. Translation gives CASRHNWDRGQGDTQYF.

This clonotype has ten or more counts. The rearrangement joins TRBV20-1 to TRBJ2-1; 13 bases fit TRBD2. V lost 6 bases, J lost 6 bases, and 11 bases stayed unmatched. In germline, CDR1 is DFQATT, CDR2 SNEGSKA (reference sequence). CDR3 length: 16 residues. This CDR3 reads CSALTSTSGRINEQFF. The CDR3 region has the DNA TGCAGTGCCCTCACCTCGACTAGCGGGAGGATCAATGAGCAGTTCTTC.

This clonotype was detected ten times or more. The chain links TRBV12-3 or TRBV12-4 to TRBJ2-5; D is possibly TRBD2 (5 bases). V lost 6 bases, J lost 5 bases, and 16 bases lay in between. This CDR3 region has 14 residues. The CDR3 DNA reads as TGTGCCAGCAGACGGGATTCGATGGGGGAGACCCAGTACTTC. This encodes CASRRDSMGETQYF.

Ten or more counts support this clonotype. J is TRBJ2-2 and V is TRBV12-3 or TRBV12-4, with unresolved D. V lost 6 bases, J lost 7 bases, and 12 bases lay in between. This CDR3 spans 13 amino acids. This CDR3 is CASSLRLGGELFF. The CDR3 bases are TGTGCCAGCAGCCTCCGGTTGGGCGGGGAGCTGTTTTTT.

This chain links TRBV9 with TRBJ1-2; 7 positions agree with TRBD1. With 4 bases clipped from V and 8 bases from J, the junction kept 14 bases outside the gene matches. Germline lookup yields CDR1 SGDLS and CDR2 YYNGEE. The CDR3 is made up of 15 amino acids. CDR3 nucleotide sequence: TGTGCCAGCAGCCCCCAGGGGGTGCGATCTGAGGGCTACACCTTC. Protein: CASSPQGVRSEGYTF. The whole variable domain, remainder taken from reference TRBV9 and TRBJ1-2, is DSGVTQTPKHLITATGQRVTLRCSPRSGDLSVYWYQQSLDQGLQFLIQYYNGEERAKGNILERFSAQQFPDLHSELNLSSLELGDSALYFCASSPQGVRSEGYTFGSGTRLTVV.

In the case of this clonotype: Because the CDR3 is missing its conserved closing phenylalanine or tryptophan, this is likely a read error. The J gene is TRBJ2-3, the V gene TRBV18, with D unresolved. The CDR3 is made up of 16 amino acids. From germline, CDR1 is KGHSH and CDR2 LQKENI. Between the trimmed V and J ends, which lost 1 base and 2 bases, there was a span of 13 bases. The CDR3 loop is CASSPRRGTNTDTQYI. The CDR3 nucleotides are TGTGCCAGCTCACCACGGCGAGGCACCAACACAGATACGCAGTATATT.

The chain uses TRBV27 and TRBJ2-1; the D gene could be TRBD1 or TRBD2 (6 bases each). The germline CDR1 and CDR2 sequences are MNHEY and SMNVEV (reference sequence). This CDR3 has 16 residues. V lost 5 bases and J 9 bases, leaving 23 bases between the germline ends. CDR3 sequence: CASSPPGALLGLEQFF. CDR3 DNA: TGTGCCAGCAGTCCCCCGGGGGCCCTACTTGGGCTTGAGCAGTTCTTC.

Only a few counts were recorded for this clonotype. This chain joins TRBV20-1 and TRBJ2-1; D perhaps matches TRBD2 (5 bases). Per germline, CDR1 DFQATT and CDR2 SNEGSKA (reference sequence). The CDR3 has 15 residues. The V and J ends lost 0 bases and 6 bases respectively, with 15 bases between them. For the CDR3, the DNA is TGCAGTGCTAGAGATGGCCGGGAACTAGGCAATGAGCAGTTCTTC. As protein: CSARDGRELGNEQFF.

This rearrangement joins TRBV6-5 to TRBJ1-2, with 9 nucleotides matching TRBD1. V was pared by 6 bases and J by 5 bases, with 13 bases of the junction left unmatched. The CDR3 is made up of 16 amino acids. Germline CDR1 is MNHEY and CDR2 is SVGAGI. This CDR3 reads CASRLGTGSLIYGYTF. CDR3 sequence (DNA): TGTGCCAGCAGACTCGGGACAGGGAGCCTTATTTATGGCTACACCTTC.

The chain links TRBV20-1 to TRBJ1-2; a possible D gene is TRBD1 (5 bases). Germline CDR1 DFQATT, CDR2 SNEGSKA (reference sequence). V dropped 6 bases and J dropped 6 bases, with 14 bases sitting between them. CDR3 length: 12 residues. The CDR3 DNA reads as TGCAGTGCAAGGAAAAGGGGCGATGGCTACACCTTC. This translates into CSARKRGDGYTF.

V and J are TRBV18 and TRBJ2-3, with D tentatively TRBD1 (6 bases). Per the germline V gene, CDR1 is KGHSH and CDR2 is LQKENI. V shed 3 bases and J shed 3 bases, with 13 bases lying between them. The CDR3 has 15 residues. The CDR3 region has the DNA TGTGCCAGCTCACCTTTTACAGGGAAAACAGATACGCAGTATTTT. It encodes CASSPFTGKTDTQYF.

The chain carries TRBV15 and TRBJ1-1; tentatively, D is TRBD1 (5 bases). Looked up from germline, CDR1 is LNHNV and CDR2 is YYDKDF (reference sequence). V was shortened by 3 bases and J by 3 bases, with 11 bases between the two germline ends. The CDR3 loop spans 14 amino acids. CDR3 in DNA: TGTGCCACCAGCAGTCAGGGAAGCGACACTGAAGCTTTCTTT. This encodes CATSSQGSDTEAFF.

The chain recombines TRBV5-1 with TRBJ2-1; TRBD2 agrees at 8 bases. Germline CDR1 is SGHRS and CDR2 is YFSETQ. V was pared by 0 bases and J by 8 bases, with 4 bases of the junction left unmatched. The CDR3 consists of 14 residues. This CDR3 is CASSLDVGRDEQFF. CDR3 nucleotide sequence: TGCGCCAGCAGCTTGGACGTCGGGAGGGATGAGCAGTTCTTC.

The chain combines TRBV11-2 with TRBJ2-3, with D perhaps TRBD1 or TRBD2 (5 bases each). The CDR3 is 16 amino acids. V lost 5 bases to trimming and J lost 2 bases, with 17 bases between them. Germline assignment: CDR1 SGHAT and CDR2 FQNNGV. The CDR3 sequence: CASSPGAGRNTDTQYF. The DNA for the CDR3 is TGTGCCAGCAGCCCCGGGGCAGGTCGAAACACAGATACGCAGTATTTT.